Below are 7 T cell receptor beta chains sequenced from a single sample in a study of regulatory dendritic cells for organ transplantation. These TCRs are of unknown antigen specificity. The repertoire was sequenced with immunoSEQ multiplex PCR; TCRdb's copy has only in-frame clones and lacks some. The table shows roughly 20,000 clones, with over 75% occurring only once. Sorted T cells were CFSE-labeled and cultured less than 6 days with allogeneic regulatory or mature dendritic cells at 1:10. Material for sequencing was naive CD4+ T cells from blood cultured with regulatory dendritic cells. Subset defined: CD45RA+ naive T cells. These receptors all come from a human donor in good health.

V and J are TRBV15 and TRBJ2-7; D unclear. V lost 5 bases to trimming and J lost 0 bases, with 14 bases between them. This CDR3 spans 15 amino acids. In germline, CDR1 is LNHNV, CDR2 YYDKDF (reference sequence). The CDR3 nucleotides read TGTGCCACCAGCCCGACCTTGACGGACTCCTACGAGCAGTACTTC. Protein product: CATSPTLTDSYEQYF. The entire variable domain, with the rest obtained from reference TRBV15 and TRBJ2-7, is as follows: DAMVIQNPRYQVTQFGKPVTLSCSQTLNHNVMYWYQQKSSQAPKLLFHYYDKDFNNEADTPDNFQSRRPNTSFCFLDIRSPGLGDTAMYLCATSPTLTDSYEQYFGPGTRLTVT.

This chain links TRBV5-8 with TRBJ1-2; no definite D call. This CDR3 is 14 amino acids long. Germline CDR1 SGHTS, CDR2 YDEGEE. Trimming removed 1 base from V and 3 bases from J, with 10 bases in between. The CDR3 reads CASSLRRTDYGYTF. CDR3 in DNA: TGTGCCAGCAGCTTGCGACGGACGGACTATGGCTACACCTTC.

The V gene is TRBV6-5, the J gene TRBJ2-7, with 9 nucleotides matching TRBD1. This CDR3 comprises 15 residues. Germline-derived CDR1 and CDR2 are MNHEY and SVGAGI. J lost 2 bases, V lost 6 bases, and 8 bases had no gene match. CDR3 loop: CASSQGGTGPYEQYF. CDR3 DNA sequence: TGTGCCAGCAGCCAAGGCGGGACAGGGCCCTACGAGCAGTACTTC.

V is TRBV4-2 and J is TRBJ2-3; TRBD2 matches 8 bases. V gave up 0 bases and J gave up 10 bases; unmatched junction bases: 9. The CDR3 sequence is 15 residues long. Germline V gene lookup returns CDR1 LGHNA and CDR2 YNFKEQ. The CDR3 DNA sequence: TGTGCCAGCAGCCAAGACGCGGGGACTAGGACGTCGCAGTATTTT. Translated, it gives CASSQDAGTRTSQYF.

V and J are TRBV5-1 and TRBJ1-1, with unresolved D. Germline V gene data show CDR1 as SGHRS and CDR2 as YFSETQ. The CDR3 has 17 amino acids. Trimming cost V 0 bases and J 6 bases, with 21 bases left between them. This CDR3 reads CASSLDSGIFGFPEAFF. In DNA, the CDR3 is TGCGCCAGCAGCTTGGATTCCGGGATTTTCGGGTTCCCTGAAGCTTTCTTT.

The V call is TRBV7-6, the J call TRBJ2-7, with D perhaps assigned TRBD1 or TRBD2 (5 bases each). CDR1 is SGHVS and CDR2 is FNYEAQ in the germline V gene. With 3 bases removed from V and 1 base from J, the gap between germline ends came to 13 bases. The CDR3 spans 15 residues. The CDR3 DNA follows: TGTGCCAGCAGCTTTTCCGGGACGGCATCCTACGAGCAGTACTTC. This encodes CASSFSGTASYEQYF.

The V call is TRBV6-5, the J call TRBJ1-1, with TRBD1 as a possible D gene (5 bases). In germline, CDR1 is MNHEY, CDR2 SVGAGI. V gave up 4 bases and J gave up 5 bases, with 14 bases separating them. The length of the CDR3 is 14 residues. CDR3 sequence (DNA): TGTGCCAGCAGTTGGGTAGGGGCGTCAACTGAAGCTTTCTTT. It codes for CASSWVGASTEAFF.